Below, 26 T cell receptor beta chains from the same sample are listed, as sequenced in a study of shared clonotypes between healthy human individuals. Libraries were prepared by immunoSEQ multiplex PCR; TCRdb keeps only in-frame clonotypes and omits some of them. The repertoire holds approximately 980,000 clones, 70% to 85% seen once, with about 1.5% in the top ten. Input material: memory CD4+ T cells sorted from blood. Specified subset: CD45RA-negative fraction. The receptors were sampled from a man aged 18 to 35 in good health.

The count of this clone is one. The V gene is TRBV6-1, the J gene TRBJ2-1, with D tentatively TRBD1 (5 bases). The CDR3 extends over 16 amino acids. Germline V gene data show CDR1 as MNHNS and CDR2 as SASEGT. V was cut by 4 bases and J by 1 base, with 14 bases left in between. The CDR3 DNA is TGTGCCAGCAGTGCCAGGGCTGAGCGATCCTACAATGAGCAGTTCTTC. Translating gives CASSARAERSYNEQFF.

Written as DNA, the CDR3 is TGCGCCAGCAGCATACGACGCGCAGATACGCAGTATTTT. Translation gives CASSIRRADTQYF. The V call is TRBV5-1, the J call TRBJ2-3; no clear D. Germline V gene lookup returns CDR1 SGHRS and CDR2 YFSETQ. The CDR3 loop spans 13 amino acids. Trimming removed 4 bases at V and 4 bases at J, with 10 bases between. Based on the CDR3 plus reference TRBV5-1 and TRBJ2-3, the full variable domain is KAGVTQTPRYLIKTRGQQVTLSCSPISGHRSVSWYQQTPGQGLQFLFEYFSETQRNKGNFPGRFSGRQFSNSRSEMNVSTLELGDSALYLCASSIRRADTQYFGPGTRLTVL.

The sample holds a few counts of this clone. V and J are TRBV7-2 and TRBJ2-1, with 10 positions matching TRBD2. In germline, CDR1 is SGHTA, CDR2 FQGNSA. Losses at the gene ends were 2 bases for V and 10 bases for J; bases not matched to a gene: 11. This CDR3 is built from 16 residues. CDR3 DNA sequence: TGTGCCAGCAGCTTATCTCCAGCGGGAGGGTGGGTGGAGCAGTTCTTC. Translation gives CASSLSPAGGWVEQFF.

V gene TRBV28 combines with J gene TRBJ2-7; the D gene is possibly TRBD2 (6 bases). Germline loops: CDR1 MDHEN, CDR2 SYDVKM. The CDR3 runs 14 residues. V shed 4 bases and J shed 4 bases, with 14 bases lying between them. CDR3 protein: CASSWSSESYEQYF. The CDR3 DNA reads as TGTGCCAGCAGTTGGTCTAGCGAATCGTACGAGCAGTACTTC.

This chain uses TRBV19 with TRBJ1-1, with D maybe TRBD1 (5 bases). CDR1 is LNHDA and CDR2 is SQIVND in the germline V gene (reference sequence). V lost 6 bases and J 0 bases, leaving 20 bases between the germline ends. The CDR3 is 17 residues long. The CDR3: CASRGGPGKSLNTEAFF. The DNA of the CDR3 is TGTGCCAGTAGGGGGGGACCGGGGAAAAGTCTGAACACTGAAGCTTTCTTT.

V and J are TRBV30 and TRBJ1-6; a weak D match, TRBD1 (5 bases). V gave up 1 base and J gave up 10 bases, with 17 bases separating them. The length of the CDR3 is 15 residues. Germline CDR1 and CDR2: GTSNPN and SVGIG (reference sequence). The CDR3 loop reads CAWSEPGLPGSPLHF. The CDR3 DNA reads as TGTGCCTGGAGTGAACCAGGCCTCCCAGGGTCACCCCTCCACTTT.

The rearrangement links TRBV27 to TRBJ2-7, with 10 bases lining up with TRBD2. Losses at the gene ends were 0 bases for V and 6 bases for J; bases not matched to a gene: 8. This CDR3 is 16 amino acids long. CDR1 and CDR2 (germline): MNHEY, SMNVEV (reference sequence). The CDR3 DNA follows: TGTGCCAGCAGTTTATCTGCTAGCGGGAGATCTTTCGAGCAGTACTTC. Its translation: CASSLSASGRSFEQYF.

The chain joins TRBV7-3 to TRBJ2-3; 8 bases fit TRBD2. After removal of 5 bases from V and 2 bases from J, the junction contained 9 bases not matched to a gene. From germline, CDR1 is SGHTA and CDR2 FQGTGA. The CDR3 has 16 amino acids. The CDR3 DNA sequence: TGTGCCAGCAGCCAAGCGGTAGCGGGGTCCACAGATACGCAGTATTTT. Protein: CASSQAVAGSTDTQYF.

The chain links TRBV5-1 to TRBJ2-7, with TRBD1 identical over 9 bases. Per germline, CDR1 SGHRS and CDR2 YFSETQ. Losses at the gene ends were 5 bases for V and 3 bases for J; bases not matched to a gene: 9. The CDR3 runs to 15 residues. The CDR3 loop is CASRARQGESYEQYF. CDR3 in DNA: TGCGCCAGCAGGGCCAGACAGGGGGAGAGCTACGAGCAGTACTTC. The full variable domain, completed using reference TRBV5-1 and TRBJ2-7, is KAGVTQTPRYLIKTRGQQVTLSCSPISGHRSVSWYQQTPGQGLQFLFEYFSETQRNKGNFPGRFSGRQFSNSRSEMNVSTLELGDSALYLCASRARQGESYEQYFGPGTRLTVT.

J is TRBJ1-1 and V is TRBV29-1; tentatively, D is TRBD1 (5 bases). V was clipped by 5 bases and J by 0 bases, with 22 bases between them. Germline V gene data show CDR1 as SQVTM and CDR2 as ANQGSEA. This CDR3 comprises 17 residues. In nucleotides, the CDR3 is TGCAGCGTTCAGTCCCCCCTGAGGGGACTCATGAACACTGAAGCTTTCTTT. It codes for CSVQSPLRGLMNTEAFF.

CDR3 sequence (DNA): TGTGCCAGCAGGACACAGGGGGTTTCGTCAAATTCACCCCTCCACTTT. Its translation is CASRTQGVSSNSPLHF. The chain employs TRBV27 and TRBJ1-6; 8 nucleotides agree with TRBD1. The germline CDR1 and CDR2 sequences are MNHEY and SMNVEV (reference sequence). This CDR3 contains 16 residues. The V gene end was trimmed by 6 bases and the J gene end by 7 bases; junction bases not matched to a gene: 11.

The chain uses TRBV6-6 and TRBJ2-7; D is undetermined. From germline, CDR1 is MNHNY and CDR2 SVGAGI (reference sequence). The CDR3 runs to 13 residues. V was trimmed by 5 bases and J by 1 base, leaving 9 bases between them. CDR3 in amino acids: CASSRTASYEQYF. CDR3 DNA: TGTGCCAGCAGTCGAACTGCGTCCTACGAGCAGTACTTC.

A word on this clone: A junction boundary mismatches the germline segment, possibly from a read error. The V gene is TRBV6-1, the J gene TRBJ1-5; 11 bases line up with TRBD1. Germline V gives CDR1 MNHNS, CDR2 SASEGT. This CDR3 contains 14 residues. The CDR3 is CASRRTGGNQPQHF. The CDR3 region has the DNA TGTGCCAGCAGGAGGACAGGGGGCAACCAGCCCCAGCATTTT.

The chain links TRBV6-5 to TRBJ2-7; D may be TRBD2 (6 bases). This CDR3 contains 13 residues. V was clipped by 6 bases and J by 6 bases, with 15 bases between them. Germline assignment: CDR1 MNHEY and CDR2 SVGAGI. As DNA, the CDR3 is TGTGCCAGCAGATCCTCGGGACTCTTCGAGCAGTACTTC. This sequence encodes CASRSSGLFEQYF.

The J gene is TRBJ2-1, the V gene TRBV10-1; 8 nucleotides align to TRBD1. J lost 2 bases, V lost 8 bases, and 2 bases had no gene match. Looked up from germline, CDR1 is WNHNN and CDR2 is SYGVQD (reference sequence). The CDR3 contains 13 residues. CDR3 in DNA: TGCGCCAGCTCGGACAGGGCCTACAATGAGCAGTTCTTC. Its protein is CASSDRAYNEQFF.

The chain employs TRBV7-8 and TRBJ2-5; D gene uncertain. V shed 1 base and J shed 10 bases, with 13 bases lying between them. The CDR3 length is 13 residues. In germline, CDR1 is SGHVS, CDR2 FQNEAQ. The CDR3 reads CASSLGVGLSQYF. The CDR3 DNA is TGTGCCAGCAGCTTAGGGGTAGGCTTGAGCCAGTACTTC.

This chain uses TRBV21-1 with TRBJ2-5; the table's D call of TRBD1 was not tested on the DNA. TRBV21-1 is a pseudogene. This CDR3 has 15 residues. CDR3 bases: TGTGCCAGCAGCGTGCCGGACAGGAAGCAAGAGACCCAGTACTTC. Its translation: CASSVPDRKQETQYF.

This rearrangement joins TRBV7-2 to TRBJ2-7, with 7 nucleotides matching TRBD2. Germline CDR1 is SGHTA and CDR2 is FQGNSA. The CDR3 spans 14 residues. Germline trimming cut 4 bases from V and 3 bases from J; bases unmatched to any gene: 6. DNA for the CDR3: TGTGCCAGCAGCTCCACTAGCGCCAACTACGAGCAGTACTTC. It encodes CASSSTSANYEQYF.

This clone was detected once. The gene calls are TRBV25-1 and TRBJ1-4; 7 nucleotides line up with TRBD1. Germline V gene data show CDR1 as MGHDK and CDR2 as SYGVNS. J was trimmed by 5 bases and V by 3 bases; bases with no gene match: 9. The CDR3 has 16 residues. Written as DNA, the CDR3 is TGTGCCAGCAGTGAGGCCGGGACAGTGAACAATGAAAAACTGTTTTTT. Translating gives CASSEAGTVNNEKLFF. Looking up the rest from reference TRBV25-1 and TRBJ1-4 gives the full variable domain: EADIYQTPRYLVIGTGKKITLECSQTMGHDKMYWYQQDPGMELHLIHYSYGVNSTEKGDLSSESTVSRIRTEHFPLTLESARPSHTSQYLCASSEAGTVNNEKLFFGSGTQLSVL.

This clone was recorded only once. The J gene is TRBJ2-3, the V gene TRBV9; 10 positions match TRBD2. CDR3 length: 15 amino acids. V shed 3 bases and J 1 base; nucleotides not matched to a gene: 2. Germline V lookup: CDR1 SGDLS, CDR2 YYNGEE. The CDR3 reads CASSASGGRTDTQYF. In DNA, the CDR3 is TGTGCCAGCAGCGCTAGCGGGGGTCGCACAGATACGCAGTATTTT. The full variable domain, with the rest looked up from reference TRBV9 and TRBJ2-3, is DSGVTQTPKHLITATGQRVTLRCSPRSGDLSVYWYQQSLDQGLQFLIQYYNGEERAKGNILERFSAQQFPDLHSELNLSSLELGDSALYFCASSASGGRTDTQYFGPGTRLTVL.

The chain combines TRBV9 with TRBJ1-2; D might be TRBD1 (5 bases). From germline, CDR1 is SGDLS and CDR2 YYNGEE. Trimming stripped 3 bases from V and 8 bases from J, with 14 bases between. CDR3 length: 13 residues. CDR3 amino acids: CASSALGGNGYTF. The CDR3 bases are TGTGCCAGCAGCGCCTTGGGGGGGAACGGCTACACCTTC.

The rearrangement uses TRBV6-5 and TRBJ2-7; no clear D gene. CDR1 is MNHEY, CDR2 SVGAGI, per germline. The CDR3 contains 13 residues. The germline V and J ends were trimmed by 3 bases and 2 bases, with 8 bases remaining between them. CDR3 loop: CASSYRFPYEQYF. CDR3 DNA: TGTGCCAGCAGTTATCGATTTCCCTACGAGCAGTACTTC.

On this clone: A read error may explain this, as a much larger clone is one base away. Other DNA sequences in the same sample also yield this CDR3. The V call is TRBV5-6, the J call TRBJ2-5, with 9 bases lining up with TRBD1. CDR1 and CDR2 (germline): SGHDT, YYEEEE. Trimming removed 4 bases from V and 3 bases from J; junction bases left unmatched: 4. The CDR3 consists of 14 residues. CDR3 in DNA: TGTGCCAGCAGCCCGGGACAGGGTAAAGAGACCCAGTACTTC. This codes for CASSPGQGKETQYF.

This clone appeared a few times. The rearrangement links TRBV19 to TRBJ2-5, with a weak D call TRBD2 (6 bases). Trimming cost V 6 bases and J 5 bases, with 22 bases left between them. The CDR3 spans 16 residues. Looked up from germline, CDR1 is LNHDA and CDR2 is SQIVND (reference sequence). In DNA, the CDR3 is TGTGCCAGTAGGGCGGAGGGCGGAGCCTCTTGGGAGACCCAGTACTTC. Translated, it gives CASRAEGGASWETQYF.

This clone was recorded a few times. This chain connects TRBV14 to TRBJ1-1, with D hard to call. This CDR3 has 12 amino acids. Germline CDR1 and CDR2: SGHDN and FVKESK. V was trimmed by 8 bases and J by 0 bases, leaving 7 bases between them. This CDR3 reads CASGPMNTEAFF. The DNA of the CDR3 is TGTGCCAGCGGACCGATGAACACTGAAGCTTTCTTT.

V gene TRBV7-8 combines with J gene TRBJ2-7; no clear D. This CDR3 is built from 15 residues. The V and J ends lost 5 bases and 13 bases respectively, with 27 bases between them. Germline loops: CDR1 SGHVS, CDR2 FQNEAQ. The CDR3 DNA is TGTGCCAGCAGCCCCTTAGGCTCGCCCTCCTACGTGGGATACTTC. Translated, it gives CASSPLGSPSYVGYF.